The TCR beta chain under discussion was sequenced for a study of blood T cell repertoires in COVID-19. Membership in each cohort depended on participant-reported clinical history. Two negative PCRs, clearance, or symptom resolution were required of recovered Cohort 3 donors. The V gene's germline CDR1 is MNHNS and CDR2 SASEGT. Trimming at V came to 3 bases and at J to 7 bases, leaving 11 bases not matched to a gene. The CDR3 is 15 amino acids. Original handling: Amplification of reference gene primers was used by the study to estimate nucleated cell counts. Produced via immunoSEQ multiplex PCR; TCRdb's table is partial and in-frame only. For V, J and clone size, that table is used; D and trimming come from the DNA. The data hold 150,000 or so clones, with 78% observed a single time.

Material: PBMCs or T cells enriched from blood (not recorded which). The J gene is TRBJ2-7, the V gene TRBV6-1; 8 nucleotides line up with TRBD1. This TCR came from a woman between 50 and 59 years old who had recovered from COVID-19. CDR3 sequence reads: CASSELWTGLEEQYF. For the CDR3, the DNA is TGTGCCAGCAGTGAGTTGTGGACAGGGCTGGAAGAGCAGTACTTC.